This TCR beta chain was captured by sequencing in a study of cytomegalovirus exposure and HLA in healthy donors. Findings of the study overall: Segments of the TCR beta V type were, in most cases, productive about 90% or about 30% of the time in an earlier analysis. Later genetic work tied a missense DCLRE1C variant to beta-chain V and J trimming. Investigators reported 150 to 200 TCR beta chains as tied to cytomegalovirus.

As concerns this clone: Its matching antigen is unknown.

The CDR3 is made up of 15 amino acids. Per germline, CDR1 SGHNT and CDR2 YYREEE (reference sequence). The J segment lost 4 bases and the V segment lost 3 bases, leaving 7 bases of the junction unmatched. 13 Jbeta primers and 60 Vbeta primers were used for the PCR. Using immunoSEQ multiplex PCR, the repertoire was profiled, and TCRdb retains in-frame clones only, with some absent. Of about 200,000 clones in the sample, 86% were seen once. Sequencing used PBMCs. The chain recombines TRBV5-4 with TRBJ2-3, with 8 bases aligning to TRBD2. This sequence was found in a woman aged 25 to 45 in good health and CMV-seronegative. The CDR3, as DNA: TGTGCCAGCAGCTCCGCCGGGGGGGCGGCAGATACGCAGTATTTT. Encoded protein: CASSSAGGAADTQYF.